The clone carrying this T cell receptor (beta chain) was counted only a few times. V was clipped by 0 bases and J by 7 bases, with 13 bases between them. Germline lookup yields CDR1 SGHDT and CDR2 YYEEEE. The CDR3 loop spans 14 amino acids. The sample comes from a study of blood T cell repertoires in COVID-19. Study at large: COVID-19 samples collected from the United States, Italy and Spain covered acute and convalescent phases. T cells, B-cell-depleted T cells, or PBMCs provided the cDNA or gDNA that served as material.

As processed by the authors: Estimation of nucleated cell counts was performed using reference gene primer amplification. Generated by immunoSEQ multiplex PCR, the TCRdb table keeps only in-frame clones and is missing some. V, J and clone size are taken as reported in that table, and D and trimming were inferred from the DNA itself. In the table there are more than 150,000 clones, 84% of which are singletons. Sequenced sample: peripheral blood. This TCR derives from a woman between 45 and 60 years old with acute or convalescent COVID-19. This chain connects TRBV5-6 to TRBJ1-2; TRBD1 is a possible D gene (5 bases). The CDR3 sequence: CASSLAVGHSGYTF. DNA of the CDR3: TGTGCCAGCAGCTTGGCCGTGGGGCACTCTGGCTACACCTTC.